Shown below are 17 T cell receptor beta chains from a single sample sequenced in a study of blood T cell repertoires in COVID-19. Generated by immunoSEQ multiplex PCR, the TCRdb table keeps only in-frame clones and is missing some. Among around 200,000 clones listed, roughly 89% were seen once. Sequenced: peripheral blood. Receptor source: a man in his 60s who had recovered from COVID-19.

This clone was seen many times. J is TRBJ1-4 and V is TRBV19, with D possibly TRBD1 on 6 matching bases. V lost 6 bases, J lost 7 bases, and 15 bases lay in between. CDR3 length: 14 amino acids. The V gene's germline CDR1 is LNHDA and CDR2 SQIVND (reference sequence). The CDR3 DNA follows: TGTGCCAGTAGACAACCGGGACACGCTGAAAAACTGTTTTTT. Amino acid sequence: CASRQPGHAEKLFF. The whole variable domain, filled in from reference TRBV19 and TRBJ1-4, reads DGGITQSPKYLFRKEGQNVTLSCEQNLNHDAMYWYRQDPGQGLRLIYYSQIVNDFQKGDIAEGYSVSREKKESFPLTVTSAQKNPTAFYLCASRQPGHAEKLFFGSGTQLSVL.

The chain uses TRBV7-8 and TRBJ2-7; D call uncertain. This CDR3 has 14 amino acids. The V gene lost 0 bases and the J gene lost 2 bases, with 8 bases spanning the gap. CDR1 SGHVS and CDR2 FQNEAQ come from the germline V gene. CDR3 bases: TGTGCCAGCAGCTTAGCCGGGTCAACCTACGAGCAGTACTTC. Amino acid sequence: CASSLAGSTYEQYF.

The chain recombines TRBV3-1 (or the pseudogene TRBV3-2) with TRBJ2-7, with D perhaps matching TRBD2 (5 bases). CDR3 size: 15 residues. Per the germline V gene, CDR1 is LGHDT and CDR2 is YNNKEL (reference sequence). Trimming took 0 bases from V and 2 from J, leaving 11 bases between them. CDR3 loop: CASSQDPSGPYEQYF. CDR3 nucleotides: TGTGCCAGCAGCCAAGATCCGAGCGGCCCCTACGAGCAGTACTTC.

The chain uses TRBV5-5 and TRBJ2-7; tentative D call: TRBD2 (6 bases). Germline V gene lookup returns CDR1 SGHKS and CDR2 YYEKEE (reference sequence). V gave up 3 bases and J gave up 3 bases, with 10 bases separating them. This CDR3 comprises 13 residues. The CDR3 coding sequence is TGTGCCAGCAGCTCTATCGGGGGCTACGAGCAGTACTTC. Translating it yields CASSSIGGYEQYF.

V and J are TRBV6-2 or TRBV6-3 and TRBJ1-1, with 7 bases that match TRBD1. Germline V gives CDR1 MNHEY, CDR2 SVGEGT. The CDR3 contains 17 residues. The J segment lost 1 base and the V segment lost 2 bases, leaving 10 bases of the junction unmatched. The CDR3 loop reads CASSYLTGTAANTEAFF. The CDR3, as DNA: TGTGCCAGCAGTTACCTGACAGGGACAGCGGCGAACACTGAAGCTTTCTTT.

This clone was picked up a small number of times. CDR3 in amino acids: CASSYVGGNTEAFF. CDR3 nucleotides: TGTGCCAGCAGTTACGTAGGGGGAAACACTGAAGCTTTCTTT. The V gene is TRBV6-6, the J gene TRBJ1-1; possibly TRBD1 for D (6 bases). V lost 2 bases and J lost 2, with 9 bases in between. Germline CDR1 is MNHNY and CDR2 is SVGAGI (reference sequence). This CDR3 has 14 residues.

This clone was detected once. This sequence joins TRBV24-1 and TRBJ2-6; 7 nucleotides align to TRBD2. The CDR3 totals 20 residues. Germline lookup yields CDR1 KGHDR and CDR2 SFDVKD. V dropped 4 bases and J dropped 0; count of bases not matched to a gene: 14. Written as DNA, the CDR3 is TGTGCCACCAGTGACACGTGGGGTATAGCGGGTAACTCTGGGGCCAACGTCCTGACTTTC. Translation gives CATSDTWGIAGNSGANVLTF.

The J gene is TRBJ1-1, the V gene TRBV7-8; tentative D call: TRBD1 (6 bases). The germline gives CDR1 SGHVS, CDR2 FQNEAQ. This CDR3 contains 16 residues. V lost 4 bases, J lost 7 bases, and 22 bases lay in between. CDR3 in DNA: TGTGCCAGCAGCTCGGGACCCCGCGGGGGCAAAGATGAAGCTTTCTTT. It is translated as CASSSGPRGGKDEAFF.

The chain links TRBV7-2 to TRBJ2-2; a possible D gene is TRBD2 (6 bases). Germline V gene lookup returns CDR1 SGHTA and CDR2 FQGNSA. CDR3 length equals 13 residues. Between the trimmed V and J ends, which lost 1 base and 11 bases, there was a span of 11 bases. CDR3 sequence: CASSLVLGGELFF. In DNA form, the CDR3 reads TGTGCCAGCAGCTTAGTTTTGGGGGGAGAGCTGTTTTTT.

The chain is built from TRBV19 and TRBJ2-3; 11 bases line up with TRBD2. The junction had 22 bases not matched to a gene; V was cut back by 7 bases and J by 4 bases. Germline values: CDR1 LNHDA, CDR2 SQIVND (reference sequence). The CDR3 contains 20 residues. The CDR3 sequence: CASTPLISGRASKGPDTQYF. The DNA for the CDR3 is TGTGCCAGTACCCCCCTGATTAGCGGGAGGGCTTCGAAGGGCCCAGATACGCAGTATTTT.

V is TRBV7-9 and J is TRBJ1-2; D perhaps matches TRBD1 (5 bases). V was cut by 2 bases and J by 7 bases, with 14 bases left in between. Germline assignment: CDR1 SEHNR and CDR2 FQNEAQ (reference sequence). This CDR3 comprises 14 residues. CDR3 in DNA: TGTGCCAGCAGCTTAAATCAGGCGGGGGGTGGCTACACCTTC. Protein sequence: CASSLNQAGGGYTF.

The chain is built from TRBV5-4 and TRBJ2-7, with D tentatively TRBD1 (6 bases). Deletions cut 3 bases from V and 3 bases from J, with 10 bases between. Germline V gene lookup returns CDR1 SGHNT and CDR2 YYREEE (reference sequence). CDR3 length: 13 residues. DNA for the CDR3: TGTGCCAGCAGCTGGACAGCCGACTACGAGCAGTACTTC. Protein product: CASSWTADYEQYF.

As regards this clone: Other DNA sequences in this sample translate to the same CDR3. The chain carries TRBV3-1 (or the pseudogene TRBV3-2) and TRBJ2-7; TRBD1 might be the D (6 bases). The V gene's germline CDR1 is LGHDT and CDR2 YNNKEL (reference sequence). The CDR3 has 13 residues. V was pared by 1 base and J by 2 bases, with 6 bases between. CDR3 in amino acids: CASSQGTAYEQYF. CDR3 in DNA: TGTGCCAGCAGCCAAGGGACAGCCTACGAGCAGTACTTC.

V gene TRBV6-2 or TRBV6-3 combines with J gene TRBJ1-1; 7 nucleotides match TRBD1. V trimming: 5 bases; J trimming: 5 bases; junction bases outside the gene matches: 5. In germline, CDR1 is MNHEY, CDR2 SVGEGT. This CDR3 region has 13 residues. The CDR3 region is CASSLTTGTEAFF. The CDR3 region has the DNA TGTGCCAGCAGTCTAACGACAGGGACTGAAGCTTTCTTT.

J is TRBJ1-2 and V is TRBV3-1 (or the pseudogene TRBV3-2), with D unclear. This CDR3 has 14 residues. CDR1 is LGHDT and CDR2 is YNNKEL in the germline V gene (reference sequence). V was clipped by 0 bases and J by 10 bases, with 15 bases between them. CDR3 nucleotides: TGTGCCAGCAGCCAAGATTTGGGCTCCTTTGACTACACCTTC. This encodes CASSQDLGSFDYTF.

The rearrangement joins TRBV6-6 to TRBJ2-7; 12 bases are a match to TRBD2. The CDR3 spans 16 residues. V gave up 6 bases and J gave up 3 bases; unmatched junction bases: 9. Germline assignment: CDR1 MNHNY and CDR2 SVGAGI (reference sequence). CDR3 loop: CASSQYASGRGYEQYF. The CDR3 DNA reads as TGTGCCAGCAGCCAGTATGCTAGCGGGAGGGGCTACGAGCAGTACTTC.

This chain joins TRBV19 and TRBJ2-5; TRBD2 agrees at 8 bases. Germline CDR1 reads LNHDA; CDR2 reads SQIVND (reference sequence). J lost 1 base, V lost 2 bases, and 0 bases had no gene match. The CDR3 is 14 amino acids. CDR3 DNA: TGTGCCAGTAGTATACGGGGGGGCCAAGAGACCCAGTACTTC. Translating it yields CASSIRGGQETQYF.